The rows below give T cell receptor beta chains drawn from one sample of a study of blood T cell repertoires in COVID-19. Sequencing used immunoSEQ multiplex PCR; TCRdb keeps in-frame clones, though not all of them. The sample comprises 250,000 to 350,000 clones, roughly 85% of which are singletons, and less than 3% rests with the top ten. Sequenced material: peripheral blood. These receptors all stem from a woman younger than 45 with active or convalescent COVID-19. CDR3s include the opening cysteine and the closing phenylalanine or tryptophan. Fields, in order: D gene, clone size, J gene, V gene, CDR3 protein, CDR3 DNA. A D gene is named only where the DNA matches it firmly. Clone sizes are given selectively: once, few, many, or a class where the clone is expanded.

d_call: NA
clone_size: NA
j_call: TRBJ1-2
v_call: TRBV4-1
cdr3_aa: CASSQEITEVYGYTF
cdr3_nt: TGCGCCAGCAGCCAAGAGATCACGGAGGTGTATGGCTACACCTTC

d_call: NA
clone_size: NA
j_call: TRBJ2-1
v_call: TRBV30
cdr3_aa: CAWSNFNNEQFF
cdr3_nt: TGTGCCTGGAGTAACTTCAACAATGAGCAGTTCTTC

d_call: NA
clone_size: NA
j_call: TRBJ1-4
v_call: TRBV5-5
cdr3_aa: CASSLSSGENEKLFF
cdr3_nt: TGTGCCAGCAGCTTGAGCAGTGGAGAAAATGAAAAACTGTTTTTT

d_call: NA
clone_size: NA
j_call: TRBJ2-7
v_call: TRBV30
cdr3_aa: CACRGDGGSYEQYF
cdr3_nt: TGTGCCTGTAGGGGGGACGGGGGGTCCTACGAGCAGTACTTC

d_call: TRBD1
clone_size: NA
j_call: TRBJ2-7
v_call: TRBV5-6
cdr3_aa: CASSLMEDRGQYEQYF
cdr3_nt: TGTGCCAGCAGCTTGATGGAAGACAGGGGGCAGTACGAGCAGTACTTC

d_call: TRBD1
clone_size: NA
j_call: TRBJ2-2
v_call: TRBV7-2
cdr3_aa: CASRRTGATGELFF
cdr3_nt: TGTGCCAGCAGAAGGACAGGGGCCACCGGGGAGCTGTTTTTT

d_call: NA
clone_size: NA
j_call: TRBJ1-2
v_call: TRBV2
cdr3_aa: CASSTGIHYGYTF
cdr3_nt: TGTGCCAGCAGTACAGGGATCCACTATGGCTACACCTTC

d_call: TRBD1
clone_size: NA
j_call: TRBJ1-5
v_call: TRBV7-2
cdr3_aa: CASSLYYRTGGDQPQHF
cdr3_nt: TGTGCCAGCAGCTTATATTATCGGACAGGGGGCGATCAGCCCCAGCATTTT

d_call: NA
clone_size: NA
j_call: TRBJ2-7
v_call: TRBV12-3/TRBV12-4
cdr3_aa: CASRKTGTYEQYF
cdr3_nt: TGTGCCAGCAGGAAAACAGGGACCTACGAGCAGTACTTC

d_call: TRBD1
clone_size: NA
j_call: TRBJ2-5
v_call: TRBV10-1
cdr3_aa: CASRTNGQGEETQYF
cdr3_nt: TGCGCCAGCAGGACAAACGGACAGGGGGAAGAGACCCAGTACTTC

d_call: TRBD1
clone_size: NA
j_call: TRBJ1-6
v_call: TRBV19
cdr3_aa: CASSSRQGARSPLHF
cdr3_nt: TGTGCCAGTAGTAGCCGGCAGGGGGCAAGGTCACCCCTCCACTTT

d_call: NA
clone_size: NA
j_call: TRBJ1-2
v_call: TRBV5-5
cdr3_aa: CASSLVAQNGYGYTF
cdr3_nt: TGTGCCAGCAGCTTGGTGGCCCAAAATGGCTATGGCTACACCTTC

d_call: TRBD1
clone_size: NA
j_call: TRBJ1-4
v_call: TRBV5-4
cdr3_aa: CASSLTGGATNEKLFF
cdr3_nt: TGTGCCAGCAGCCTGACAGGGGGAGCAACTAATGAAAAACTGTTTTTT

d_call: NA
clone_size: once
j_call: TRBJ2-5
v_call: TRBV6-2/TRBV6-3
cdr3_aa: CASSYSKGGGETQYF
cdr3_nt: TGTGCCAGCAGTTACTCGAAGGGAGGGGGAGAGACCCAGTACTTC

d_call: NA
clone_size: once
j_call: TRBJ2-6
v_call: TRBV30
cdr3_aa: CAWSVVGSLYSGANVLTF
cdr3_nt: TGTGCCTGGAGTGTCGTGGGCAGTTTATACTCTGGGGCCAACGTCCTGACTTTC

d_call: NA
clone_size: NA
j_call: TRBJ1-1
v_call: TRBV28
cdr3_aa: CAGHRAGNTEAFF
cdr3_nt: TGTGCCGGGCACAGGGCAGGGAACACTGAAGCTTTCTTT

d_call: TRBD1
clone_size: NA
j_call: TRBJ2-7
v_call: TRBV27
cdr3_aa: CASSKTGFYEQYF
cdr3_nt: TGTGCCAGCAGTAAGACAGGGTTTTACGAGCAGTACTTC

d_call: TRBD2
clone_size: NA
j_call: TRBJ2-1
v_call: TRBV7-3
cdr3_aa: CASSSSSGGAHEQFF
cdr3_nt: TGTGCCAGCAGCTCTTCTAGCGGGGGGGCCCATGAGCAGTTCTTC

d_call: NA
clone_size: NA
j_call: TRBJ1-3
v_call: TRBV19
cdr3_aa: CASSGPPGTLVSGNTIYF
cdr3_nt: TGTGCCAGTAGCGGGCCCCCCGGGACACTCGTCTCTGGAAACACCATATATTTT

d_call: NA
clone_size: few
j_call: TRBJ1-2
v_call: TRBV18
cdr3_aa: CASSPRIDSDYGYTF
cdr3_nt: TGTGCCAGCTCACCACGGATCGACAGCGACTATGGCTACACCTTC

d_call: TRBD1
clone_size: NA
j_call: TRBJ1-1
v_call: TRBV7-8
cdr3_aa: CASSELQGAEEAFF
cdr3_nt: TGTGCCAGCAGCGAACTACAGGGGGCCGAAGAAGCTTTCTTT

d_call: NA
clone_size: NA
j_call: TRBJ2-3
v_call: TRBV23-1
cdr3_aa: CASSRGPNSTDTQYF
cdr3_nt: TGCGCCAGCAGTCGGGGGCCGAACAGCACAGATACGCAGTATTTT